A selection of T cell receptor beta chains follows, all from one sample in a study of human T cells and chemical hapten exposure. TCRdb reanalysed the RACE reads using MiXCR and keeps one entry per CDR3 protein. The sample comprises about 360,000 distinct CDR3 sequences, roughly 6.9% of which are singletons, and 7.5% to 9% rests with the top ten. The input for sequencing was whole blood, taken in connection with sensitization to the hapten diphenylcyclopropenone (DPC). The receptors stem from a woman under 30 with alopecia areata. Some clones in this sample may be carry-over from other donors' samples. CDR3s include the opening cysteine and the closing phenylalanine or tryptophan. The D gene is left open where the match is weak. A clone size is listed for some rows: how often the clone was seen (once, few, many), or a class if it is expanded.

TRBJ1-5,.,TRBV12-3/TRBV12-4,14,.,CASHAPGGYQPQHF,TGTGCCAGCCATGCCCCCGGGGGGTATCAGCCCCAGCATTTT
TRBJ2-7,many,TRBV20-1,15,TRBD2,CSARESGLAAGEQYF,TGCAGTGCTAGAGAGAGCGGACTAGCGGCCGGTGAGCAGTACTTC
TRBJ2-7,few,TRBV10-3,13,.,CAISADLLYEQYF,TGTGCCATCAGTGCAGACCTTCTCTACGAGCAGTACTTC
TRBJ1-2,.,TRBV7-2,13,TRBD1,CASSSRTGDGYTF,TGTGCCAGCAGCTCGCGGACAGGGGACGGCTACACCTTC
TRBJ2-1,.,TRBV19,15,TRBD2,CASSPGGEVGNEQFF,TGTGCCAGTAGTCCCGGGGGGGAAGTGGGAAATGAGCAGTTCTTC
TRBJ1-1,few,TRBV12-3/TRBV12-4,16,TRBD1,CASSPQDRAISTEAFF,TGTGCCAGCAGTCCCCAGGACAGGGCTATAAGTACTGAAGCTTTCTTT
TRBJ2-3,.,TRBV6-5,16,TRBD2,CASSSPSGVPTDTQYF,TGTGCCAGCAGTTCCCCAAGCGGGGTTCCCACAGATACGCAGTATTTT
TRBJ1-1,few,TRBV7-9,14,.,CASSLERGLTEAFF,TGTGCCAGCAGCTTAGAAAGGGGTCTGACTGAAGCTTTCTTT
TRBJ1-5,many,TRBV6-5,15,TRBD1,CASSRGTGEGQPQHF,TGTGCCAGCAGCCGAGGAACAGGGGAGGGTCAGCCCCAGCATTTT
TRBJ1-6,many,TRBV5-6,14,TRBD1,CASSPLTGESPLHF,TGTGCCAGCAGCCCACTGACAGGGGAATCACCCCTCCACTTT
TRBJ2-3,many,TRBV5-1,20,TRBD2,CASSLQLEVLAGGPGDTQYF,TGCGCCAGCAGCCTCCAGCTTGAGGTCCTAGCGGGGGGGCCTGGGGATACGCAGTATTTT
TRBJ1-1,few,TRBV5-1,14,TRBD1,CASSRQGRTGEAFF,TGCGCCAGCAGCCGCCAGGGAAGGACAGGTGAAGCTTTCTTT
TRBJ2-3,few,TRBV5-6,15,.,CASSWGGESTDTQYF,TGTGCCAGCAGCTGGGGCGGGGAGAGCACAGATACGCAGTATTTT
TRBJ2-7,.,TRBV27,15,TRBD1,CASSFEGQDRYEQYF,TGTGCCAGCAGTTTTGAGGGACAGGATCGGTACGAGCAGTACTTC
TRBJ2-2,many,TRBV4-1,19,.,CASSQDYFLRGRNTGELFF,TGCGCCAGCAGCCAAGATTACTTTTTGAGGGGGAGGAACACCGGGGAGCTGTTTTTT
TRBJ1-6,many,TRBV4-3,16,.,CASSQDLPLQNSPLHF,TGCGCCAGCAGCCAAGATCTACCCCTCCAGAATTCACCCCTCCACTTT
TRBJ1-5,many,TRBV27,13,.,CASSMEGDQPQHF,TGTGCCAGCAGCATGGAGGGCGATCAGCCCCAGCATTTT
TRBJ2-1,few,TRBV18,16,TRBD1,CASSPPTTGAYAEQFF,TGTGCCAGCTCCCCGCCGACGACAGGGGCATACGCTGAGCAGTTCTTC
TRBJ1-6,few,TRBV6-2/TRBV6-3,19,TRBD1,CASIPGTGKFGSYNSPLHF,TGTGCCAGCATACCCGGGACAGGGAAATTCGGATCCTATAATTCACCCCTCCACTTT
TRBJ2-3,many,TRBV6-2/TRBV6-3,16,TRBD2,CASRPLAGPSTDTQYF,TGTGCCAGCAGACCCCTAGCGGGGCCCAGCACAGATACGCAGTATTTT
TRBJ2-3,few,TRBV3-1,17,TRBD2,CASSQDLAGGGTDTQYF,TGTGCCAGCAGCCAAGATCTGGCGGGGGGCGGCACAGATACGCAGTATTTT
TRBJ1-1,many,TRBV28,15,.,CASTTTGTGNTEAFF,TGTGCCAGCACCACAACAGGGACGGGGAACACTGAAGCTTTCTTT
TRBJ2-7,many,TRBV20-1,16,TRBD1,CSVDTPGGTGAYEQYF,TGCAGCGTAGATACTCCCGGCGGGACAGGAGCCTACGAGCAGTACTTC
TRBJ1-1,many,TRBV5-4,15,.,CASSPDSYRGTEAFF,TGTGCCAGCAGCCCGGATTCGTACCGTGGCACTGAAGCTTTCTTT
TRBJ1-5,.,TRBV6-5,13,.,CASRQGARSPQHF,TGTGCCAGCAGGCAAGGGGCCAGGTCGCCCCAGCATTTT
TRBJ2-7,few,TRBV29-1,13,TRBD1,CSVEGGGGYEQYF,TGCAGCGTTGAAGGAGGGGGCGGTTACGAGCAGTACTTC
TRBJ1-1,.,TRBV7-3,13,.,CASSSMKNTEAFF,TGTGCCAGCAGCTCCATGAAGAACACTGAAGCTTTCTTT
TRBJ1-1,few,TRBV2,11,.,CASGMLGEAFF,TGTGCCAGCGGTATGCTGGGTGAAGCTTTCTTT